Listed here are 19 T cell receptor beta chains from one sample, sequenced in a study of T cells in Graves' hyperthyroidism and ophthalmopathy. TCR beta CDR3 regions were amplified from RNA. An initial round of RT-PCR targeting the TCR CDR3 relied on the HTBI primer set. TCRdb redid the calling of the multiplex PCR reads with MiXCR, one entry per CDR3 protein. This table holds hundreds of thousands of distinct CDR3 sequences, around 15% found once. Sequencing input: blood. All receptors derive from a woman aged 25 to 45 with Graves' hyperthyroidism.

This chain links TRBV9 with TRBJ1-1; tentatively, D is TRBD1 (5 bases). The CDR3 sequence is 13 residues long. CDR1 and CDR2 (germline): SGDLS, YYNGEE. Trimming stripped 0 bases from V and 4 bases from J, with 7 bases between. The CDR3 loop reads CASSVAGRTEAFF. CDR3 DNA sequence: TGTGCCAGCAGCGTAGCAGGGCGCACTGAAGCTTTCTTT.

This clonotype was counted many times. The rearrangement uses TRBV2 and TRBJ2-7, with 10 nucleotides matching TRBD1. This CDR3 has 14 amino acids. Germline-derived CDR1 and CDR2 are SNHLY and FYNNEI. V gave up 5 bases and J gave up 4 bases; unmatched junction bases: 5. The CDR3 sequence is CASSRQGAGYEQYF. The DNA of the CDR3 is TGTGCCAGCAGTAGACAGGGGGCGGGTTACGAGCAGTACTTC.

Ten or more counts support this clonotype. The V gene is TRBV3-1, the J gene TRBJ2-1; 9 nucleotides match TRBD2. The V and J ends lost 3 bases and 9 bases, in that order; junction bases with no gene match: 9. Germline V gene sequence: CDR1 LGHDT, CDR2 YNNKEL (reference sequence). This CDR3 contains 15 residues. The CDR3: CASSHGGRARIEQFF. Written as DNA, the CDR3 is TGTGCCAGCAGCCATGGCGGGAGGGCCAGAATTGAGCAGTTCTTC.

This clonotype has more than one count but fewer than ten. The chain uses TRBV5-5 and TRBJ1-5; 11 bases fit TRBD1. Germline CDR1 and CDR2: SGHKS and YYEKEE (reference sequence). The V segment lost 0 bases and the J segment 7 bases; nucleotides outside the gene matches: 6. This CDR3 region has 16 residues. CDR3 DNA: TGTGCCAGCAGCTTGGGGACAGGGGGCACGTGGCAGCCCCAGCATTTT. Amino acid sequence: CASSLGTGGTWQPQHF.

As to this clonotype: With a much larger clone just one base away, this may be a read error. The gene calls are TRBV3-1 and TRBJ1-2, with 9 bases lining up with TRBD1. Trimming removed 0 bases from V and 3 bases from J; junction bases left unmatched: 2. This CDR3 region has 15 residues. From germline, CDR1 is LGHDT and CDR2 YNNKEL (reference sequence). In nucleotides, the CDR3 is TGTGCCAGCAGCCAAGAGACAGGGGGGGACTATGGCTACACCTTC. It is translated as CASSQETGGDYGYTF. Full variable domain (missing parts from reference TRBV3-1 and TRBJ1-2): DTAVSQTPKYLVTQMGNDKSIKCEQNLGHDTMYWYKQDSKKFLKIMFSYNNKELIINETVPNRFSPKSPDKAHLNLHINSLELGDSAVYFCASSQETGGDYGYTFGSGTRLTVV.

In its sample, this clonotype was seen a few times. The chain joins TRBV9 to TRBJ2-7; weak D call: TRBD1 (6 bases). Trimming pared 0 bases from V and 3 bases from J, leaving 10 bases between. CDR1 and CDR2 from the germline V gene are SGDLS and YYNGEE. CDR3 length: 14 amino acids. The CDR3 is CASSVAGRGYEQYF. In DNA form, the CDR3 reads TGTGCCAGCAGCGTAGCGGGCAGGGGCTACGAGCAGTACTTC.

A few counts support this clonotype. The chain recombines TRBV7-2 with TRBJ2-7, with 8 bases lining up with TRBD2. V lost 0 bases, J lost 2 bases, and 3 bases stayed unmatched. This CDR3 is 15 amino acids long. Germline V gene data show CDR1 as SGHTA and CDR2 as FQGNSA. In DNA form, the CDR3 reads TGTGCCAGCAGCTTAGCAGCGGGAGTACCCTACGAGCAGTACTTC. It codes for CASSLAAGVPYEQYF.

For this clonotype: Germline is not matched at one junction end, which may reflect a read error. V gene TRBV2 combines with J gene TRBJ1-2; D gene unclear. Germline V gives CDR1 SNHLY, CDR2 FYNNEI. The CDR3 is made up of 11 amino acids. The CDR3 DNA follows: TGTGCCAGCGTGGCTAACTATGGCTGCACCTTC. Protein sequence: CASVANYGCTF.

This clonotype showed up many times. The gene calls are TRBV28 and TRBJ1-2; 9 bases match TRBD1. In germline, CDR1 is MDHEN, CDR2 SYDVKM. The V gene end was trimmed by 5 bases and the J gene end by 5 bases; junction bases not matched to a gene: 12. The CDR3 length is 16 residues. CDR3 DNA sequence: TGTGCCAGCAGTCCCAAAGGAACCGGGACAGGGTATGGCTACACCTTC. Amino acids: CASSPKGTGTGYGYTF.

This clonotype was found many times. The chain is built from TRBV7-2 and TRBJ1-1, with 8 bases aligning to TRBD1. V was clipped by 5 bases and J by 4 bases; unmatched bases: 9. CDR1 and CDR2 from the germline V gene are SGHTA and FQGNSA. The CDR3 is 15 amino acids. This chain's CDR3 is CASSPRTGKGTEAFF. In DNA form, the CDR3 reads TGTGCCAGCAGCCCCCGGACAGGGAAGGGCACTGAAGCTTTCTTT.

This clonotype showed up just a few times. The CDR3 sequence: CASSIWDGKAEAFF. The CDR3, as DNA: TGTGCCAGTAGTATTTGGGACGGGAAGGCTGAAGCTTTCTTT. The rearrangement links TRBV19 to TRBJ1-1; D perhaps matches TRBD1 (5 bases). V lost 3 bases, J lost 6 bases, and 14 bases lay in between. Germline V gene lookup returns CDR1 LNHDA and CDR2 SQIVND (reference sequence). This CDR3 spans 14 amino acids. Full variable domain (rest looked up from reference TRBV19 and TRBJ1-1): DGGITQSPKYLFRKEGQNVTLSCEQNLNHDAMYWYRQDPGQGLRLIYYSQIVNDFQKGDIAEGYSVSREKKESFPLTVTSAQKNPTAFYLCASSIWDGKAEAFFGQGTRLTVV.

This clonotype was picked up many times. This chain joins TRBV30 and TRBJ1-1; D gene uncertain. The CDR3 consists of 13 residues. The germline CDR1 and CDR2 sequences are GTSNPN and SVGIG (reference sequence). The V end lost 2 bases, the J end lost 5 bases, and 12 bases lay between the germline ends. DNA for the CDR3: TGTGCCTGGAGTCGAGGACTCAAAACTGAAGCTTTCTTT. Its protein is CAWSRGLKTEAFF.

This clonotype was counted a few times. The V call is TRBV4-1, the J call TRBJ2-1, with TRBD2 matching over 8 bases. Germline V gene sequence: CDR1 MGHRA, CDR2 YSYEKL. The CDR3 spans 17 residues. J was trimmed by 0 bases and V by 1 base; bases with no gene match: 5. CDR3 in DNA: TGCGCCAGCAGCCAAGTCCTTCGGGGGGGCTCCTACAATGAGCAGTTCTTC. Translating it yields CASSQVLRGGSYNEQFF.

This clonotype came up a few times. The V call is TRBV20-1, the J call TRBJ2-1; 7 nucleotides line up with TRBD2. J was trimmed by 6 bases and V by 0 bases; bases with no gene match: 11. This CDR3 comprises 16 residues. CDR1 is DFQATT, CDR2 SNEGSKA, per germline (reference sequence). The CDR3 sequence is CSARDRGGGLINEQFF. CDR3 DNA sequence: TGCAGTGCTAGAGATCGGGGCGGGGGTTTAATCAATGAGCAGTTCTTC.

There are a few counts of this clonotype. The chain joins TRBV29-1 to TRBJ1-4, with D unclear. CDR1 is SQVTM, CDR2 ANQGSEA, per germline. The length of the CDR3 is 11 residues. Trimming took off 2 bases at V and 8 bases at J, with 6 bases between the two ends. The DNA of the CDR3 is TGCAGCGTTGAAAGGGAAGAAAAACTGTTTTTT. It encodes CSVEREEKLFF.

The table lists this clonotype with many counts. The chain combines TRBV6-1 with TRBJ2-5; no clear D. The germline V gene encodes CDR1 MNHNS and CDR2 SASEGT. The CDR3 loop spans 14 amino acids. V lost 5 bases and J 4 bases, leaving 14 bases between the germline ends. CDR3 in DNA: TGTGCCAGCAGTTATGCCAGACGGCGAGAGACCCAGTACTTC. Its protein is CASSYARRRETQYF.

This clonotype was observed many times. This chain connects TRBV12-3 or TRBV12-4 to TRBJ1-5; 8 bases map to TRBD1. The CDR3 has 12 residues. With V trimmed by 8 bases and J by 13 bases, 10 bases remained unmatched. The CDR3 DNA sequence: TGTGCCAGCCAAAAGGACAGGGAGGCACAGCATTTT. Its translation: CASQKDREAQHF.

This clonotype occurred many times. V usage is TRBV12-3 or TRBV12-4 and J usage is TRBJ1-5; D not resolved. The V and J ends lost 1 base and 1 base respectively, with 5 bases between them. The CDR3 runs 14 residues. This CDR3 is CASSLEPSNQPQHF. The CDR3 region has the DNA TGTGCCAGCAGTTTAGAGCCCAGCAATCAGCCCCAGCATTTT.

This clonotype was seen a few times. The DNA for the CDR3 is TGCGCCAGCAGGGTCCCGGGACAGGGATCGAACACTGAAGCTTTCTTT. Its translation is CASRVPGQGSNTEAFF. The chain joins TRBV10-2 to TRBJ1-1, with TRBD1 identical over 9 bases. The junction had 9 bases not matched to a gene; V was cut back by 6 bases and J by 1 base. The germline V gene encodes CDR1 WSHSY and CDR2 SAAADI. The CDR3 spans 16 residues.